This T cell receptor (beta chain) was recorded in a study of shared clonotypes between healthy human individuals. Overall study: Researchers drew samples from a couple of women and three men aged 18 to 49. Study outcomes and limitations: What limited the represented genetic and exposure-history diversity was the small number of donors.

Germline assignment: CDR1 SGHAT and CDR2 FQNNGV. CDR3 length equals 13 residues. V dropped 1 base and J dropped 5 bases, with 6 bases sitting between them. Of note for this clone: What it recognizes is unknown.

Original data processing: ImmunoSEQ gave junction-only sequences without quality scores, so filtering differed. Sequencing was performed with immunoSEQ multiplex PCR; in TCRdb, only in-frame clones are kept and a portion is missing. The V and J calls and the clone size are those of that table, but D and trimming were determined from the DNA. The table has about 1.1 million clones, about 72% seen once. Researchers partitioned CD4+ cells into CD45RA+ naive and CD45RA-negative memory subsets. Sequencing used memory CD4+ T cells from PBMCs. As to subset: CD45RA-negative fraction. The chain employs TRBV11-2 and TRBJ1-5; no firm D call. This receptor was obtained from a man younger than 35 in good health. Some clones in this sample may be carry-over from other donors' samples. The DNA for the CDR3 is TGTGCCAGCAGCTTAGCTCAGGATCAGCCCCAGCATTTT. Protein: CASSLAQDQPQHF. The full variable domain, with the rest looked up from reference TRBV11-2 and TRBJ1-5, is EAGVAQSPRYKIIEKRQSVAFWCNPISGHATLYWYQQILGQGPKLLIQFQNNGVVDDSQLPKDRFSAERLKGVDSTLKIQPAKLEDSAVYLCASSLAQDQPQHFGDGTRLSIL.